The 30 T cell receptor beta chains below all came from one sample that was sequenced in a study of radiation and T cells in renal cell carcinoma. The time point denotes: blood 4 weeks post-SBRT, at nephrectomy. Documented treatment: 15 Gy SBRT to primary tumor, nephrectomy 4 weeks later. Measured with immunoSEQ multiplex PCR; TCRdb has only the in-frame clones, and not every one. In the table there are roughly 64,000 clones, about three quarters of which are singletons. Sequenced here: blood, sampled from a patient whose treatment included radiotherapy and nephrectomy. These receptors all stem from a man aged 55 to 70 with renal cell carcinoma.

The chain employs TRBV6-4 and TRBJ2-2; 7 nucleotides align to TRBD2. With V trimmed by 3 bases and J by 3 bases, 4 bases remained unmatched. Germline V gives CDR1 MRHNA, CDR2 SNTAGT. CDR3 length equals 15 residues. The CDR3 DNA sequence: TGTGCCAGCAGTGATGGGGAGGGCGACACCGGGGAGCTGTTTTTT. Translating gives CASSDGEGDTGELFF.

By share, this clone ranks as medium-sized. The V call is TRBV7-8, the J call TRBJ1-2, with D hard to call. With 1 base removed from V and 8 bases from J, the gap between germline ends came to 11 bases. The CDR3 sequence is 13 residues long. Per germline, CDR1 SGHVS and CDR2 FQNEAQ. CDR3 DNA sequence: TGTGCCAGCAGCTTAGTTAGGACCGGCGGCTACACCTTC. This encodes CASSLVRTGGYTF.

V and J are TRBV28 and TRBJ1-3; D unclear. This CDR3 spans 12 amino acids. The germline V and J ends were trimmed by 5 bases and 5 bases, with 7 bases remaining between them. Germline V CDR1 and CDR2: MDHEN, SYDVKM. CDR3 sequence reads: CASSPERNTIYF. The CDR3 DNA sequence: TGTGCCAGCAGTCCCGAGCGAAACACCATATATTTT.

The chain combines TRBV10-3 with TRBJ2-2; a weak D match, TRBD1 (6 bases). The V end was cut by 6 bases, the J end by 1 base, with 9 bases between. Per the germline V gene, CDR1 is ENHRY and CDR2 is SYGVKD. This CDR3 contains 14 residues. DNA of the CDR3: TGTGCCATCAGCCCGGACAGGAACACCGGGGAGCTGTTTTTT. It translates to CAISPDRNTGELFF.

The chain is built from TRBV11-3 and TRBJ2-5; D gene ambiguous. The V gene's germline CDR1 is SGHNT and CDR2 YENEEA. The CDR3 has 14 residues. Trimming cost V 5 bases and J 5 bases, with 15 bases left between them. The DNA of the CDR3 is TGTGCCAGCAGCCCGCCGGGCTTGGGGGAGACCCAGTACTTC. Translation: CASSPPGLGETQYF.

The rearrangement links TRBV4-3 to TRBJ2-1, with 10 bases fitting TRBD2. The junction had 8 bases not matched to a gene; V was cut back by 1 base and J by 8 bases. In germline, CDR1 is LGHNA, CDR2 YSLEER. This CDR3 region has 16 residues. The CDR3 region is CASSQAAGTSAYEQFF. CDR3 nucleotides: TGCGCCAGCAGCCAAGCTGCCGGGACTAGCGCCTATGAGCAGTTCTTC.

The chain employs TRBV6-5 and TRBJ1-2, with 7 bases matching TRBD1. V lost 2 bases and J lost 8; bases outside the gene matches: 11. From germline, CDR1 is MNHEY and CDR2 SVGAGI. This CDR3 region has 15 residues. The CDR3 DNA follows: TGTGCCAGCAGTTACCGGCCAGGGGGTACGGTAGGCTACACCTTC. Encoded protein: CASSYRPGGTVGYTF.

The J gene is TRBJ1-2, the V gene TRBV27; 12 nucleotides line up with TRBD1. The ends lost 5 bases at V and 8 bases at J; junction bases unmatched: 15. Germline V CDR1 and CDR2: MNHEY, SMNVEV (reference sequence). CDR3 length: 17 residues. CDR3: CASSPSRDRGLVKGYTF. The CDR3 DNA follows: TGTGCCAGCAGTCCTTCCCGGGACAGGGGGCTGGTGAAGGGCTACACCTTC.

The chain couples TRBV11-2 to TRBJ2-1, with a possible D match to TRBD1 (6 bases). The germline gives CDR1 SGHAT, CDR2 FQNNGV. Trimming took 3 bases from V and 0 from J, leaving 9 bases between them. This CDR3 spans 15 amino acids. In nucleotides, the CDR3 is TGTGCCAGCAGCTTGGGACAAAACTCCTACAATGAGCAGTTCTTC. Amino acids: CASSLGQNSYNEQFF. Variable domain in full (rest from reference TRBV11-2 and TRBJ2-1): EAGVAQSPRYKIIEKRQSVAFWCNPISGHATLYWYQQILGQGPKLLIQFQNNGVVDDSQLPKDRFSAERLKGVDSTLKIQPAKLEDSAVYLCASSLGQNSYNEQFFGPGTRLTVL.

The table lists this clone with a few counts. The V and J genes are TRBV10-3 and TRBJ2-7; D is possibly TRBD1 or TRBD2 (5 bases each). This CDR3 spans 17 amino acids. CDR1 is ENHRY, CDR2 SYGVKD, per germline. V gave up 6 bases and J gave up 3 bases, with 24 bases separating them. The CDR3 region has the DNA TGTGCCATCAGACCGGGACGTACGTCCACCTTTAACTACGAGCAGTACTTC. Translation: CAIRPGRTSTFNYEQYF.

This chain connects TRBV27 to TRBJ2-1; the D is unclear. From germline, CDR1 is MNHEY and CDR2 SMNVEV (reference sequence). The CDR3 totals 12 residues. V lost 3 bases and J 7 bases, leaving 7 bases between the germline ends. CDR3 coding DNA: TGTGCCAGCAGTTTTTCGGAAAATGAGCAGTTCTTC. Amino acids: CASSFSENEQFF.

This chain links TRBV19 with TRBJ1-5; D may be TRBD1 (6 bases). V was shortened by 7 bases and J by 2 bases, with 18 bases between the two germline ends. This CDR3 comprises 16 residues. Germline CDR1 is LNHDA and CDR2 is SQIVND (reference sequence). CDR3 protein: CASTTPRGQGNQPQHF. DNA of the CDR3: TGTGCCAGTACCACCCCCCGGGGGCAAGGCAATCAGCCCCAGCATTTT.

This clone has only a few counts. The chain combines TRBV6-1 with TRBJ2-7; D may correspond to TRBD1 or TRBD2 (5 bases each). CDR3 length: 13 residues. V lost 9 bases and J lost 7, with 19 bases in between. The V gene's germline CDR1 is MNHNS and CDR2 SASEGT. The CDR3 bases are TGTGCCAGTTCCGTCCAGGGTGGCGGGGAGCAGTACTTC. The encoded protein is CASSVQGGGEQYF.

The genes are TRBV5-6 and TRBJ1-5, with D unresolved. In germline, CDR1 is SGHDT, CDR2 YYEEEE. V shed 0 bases and J shed 4 bases, with 8 bases lying between them. CDR3 size: 14 residues. The CDR3 protein is CASSLGFGNQPQHF. DNA for the CDR3: TGTGCCAGCAGCTTGGGGTTCGGGAATCAGCCCCAGCATTTT.

The gene calls are TRBV18 and TRBJ1-2; 11 bases match TRBD1. There are 17 residues in the CDR3. Germline V gene data show CDR1 as KGHSH and CDR2 as LQKENI. After removal of 6 bases from V and 3 bases from J, the junction contained 12 bases not matched to a gene. CDR3 DNA sequence: TGTGCCAGCTCCGTCGTTTCCGGACAGGGGGCTGACTATGGCTACACCTTC. It translates to CASSVVSGQGADYGYTF.

This clone was found once. The chain employs TRBV25-1 and TRBJ1-6, with D maybe TRBD1 (6 bases). V was pared by 4 bases and J by 3 bases, with 7 bases between. The CDR3 length is 14 residues. Germline CDR1 and CDR2: MGHDK and SYGVNS. CDR3 nucleotide sequence: TGTGCCAGCAGTGCGACAGGCTATAATTCACCCCTCCACTTT. As protein: CASSATGYNSPLHF.

This rearrangement joins TRBV11-2 to TRBJ1-2, with 11 bases identical to TRBD1. From germline, CDR1 is SGHAT and CDR2 FQNNGV. Trimming removed 4 bases from V and 4 bases from J; junction bases left unmatched: 11. CDR3 length: 17 residues. The CDR3 reads CASSWGQGGGLPYGYTF. DNA of the CDR3: TGTGCCAGCAGCTGGGGACAGGGGGGTGGGCTACCCTATGGCTACACCTTC.

The chain is built from TRBV6-5 and TRBJ2-2; D is uncertain. CDR3 size: 12 residues. Germline V gene lookup returns CDR1 MNHEY and CDR2 SVGAGI. The V and J ends lost 2 bases and 6 bases respectively, with 4 bases between them. Here the CDR3 reads CASSYIPGELFF. CDR3 DNA sequence: TGTGCCAGCAGTTACATTCCCGGGGAGCTGTTTTTT.

This clone was observed a handful of times. This sequence joins TRBV2 and TRBJ2-7, with a tentative D call TRBD1 (5 bases). The CDR3 totals 12 residues. Trimming took off 5 bases at V and 6 bases at J, with 11 bases between the two ends. Germline V gene lookup returns CDR1 SNHLY and CDR2 FYNNEI. The CDR3 is CASSPTGREQYV. CDR3 coding DNA: TGTGCCAGCAGTCCAACAGGACGCGAGCAGTACGTC.

The V call is TRBV7-2, the J call TRBJ2-2; the D is unclear. Trimming pared 3 bases from V and 1 base from J, leaving 9 bases between. This CDR3 region has 15 residues. CDR1 is SGHTA, CDR2 FQGNSA, per germline. The CDR3 DNA sequence: TGTGCCAGCAGCTTTAGTCCCCAGAACACCGGGGAGCTGTTTTTT. It specifies CASSFSPQNTGELFF. The whole variable domain, filled in from reference TRBV7-2 and TRBJ2-2, reads GAGVSQSPSNKVTEKGKDVELRCDPISGHTALYWYRQSLGQGLEFLIYFQGNSAPDKSGLPSDRFSAERTGGSVSTLTIQRTQQEDSAVYLCASSFSPQNTGELFFGEGSRLTVL.

The chain links TRBV7-9 to TRBJ1-2; a possible D gene is TRBD1 (6 bases). Germline loops: CDR1 SEHNR, CDR2 FQNEAQ (reference sequence). V lost 5 bases, J lost 0 bases, and 10 bases lay in between. This CDR3 is built from 14 residues. The CDR3 nucleotides read TGTGCCAGCAGCGCGCAGGGGCCTAACTATGGCTACACCTTC. Translating gives CASSAQGPNYGYTF.

The rearrangement links TRBV18 to TRBJ1-3; D not resolved. CDR1 is KGHSH and CDR2 is LQKENI in the germline V gene. The CDR3 spans 15 residues. The V gene lost 4 bases and the J gene lost 0 bases, with 10 bases spanning the gap. CDR3 residues: CASSLGRLSGNTIYF. In DNA form, the CDR3 reads TGTGCCAGCTCACTAGGACGGCTCTCTGGAAACACCATATATTTT.

The chain uses TRBV29-1 and TRBJ1-2; perhaps TRBD1 as D (6 bases). Germline CDR1 is SQVTM and CDR2 is ANQGSEA. The V gene lost 4 bases and the J gene lost 5 bases, with 14 bases spanning the gap. CDR3 size: 13 residues. CDR3 loop: CSVVGGDNYGYTF. The CDR3 DNA reads TGCAGCGTTGTAGGGGGAGATAATTATGGCTACACCTTC. The whole variable domain, remainder taken from reference TRBV29-1 and TRBJ1-2, is SAVISQKPSRDICQRGTSLTIQCQVDSQVTMMFWYRQQPGQSLTLIATANQGSEATYESGFVIDKFPISRPNLTFSTLTVSNMSPEDSSIYLCSVVGGDNYGYTFGSGTRLTVV.

About this clone: The junction departs from the called germline gene at one end, perhaps through a read error. J is TRBJ2-1 and V is TRBV6-1; 8 bases agree with TRBD2. Germline loops: CDR1 MNHNS, CDR2 SASEGT. The CDR3 is 15 amino acids. The CDR3 here is CASSEVAGIYTEQFF. The CDR3 coding sequence is TGTGCCAGCAGTGAAGTAGCGGGAATATACACTGAGCAGTTCTTC.

The chain couples TRBV2 to TRBJ2-5; TRBD1 aligns across 7 bases. CDR3 length equals 13 residues. Looked up from germline, CDR1 is SNHLY and CDR2 is FYNNEI. J was trimmed by 1 base and V by 6 bases; bases with no gene match: 2. This CDR3 is CASSSGGQETQYF. The CDR3 DNA reads TGTGCCAGCAGCTCAGGGGGCCAAGAGACCCAGTACTTC.

The chain couples TRBV2 to TRBJ2-3; 14 bases map to TRBD2. The CDR3 loop spans 17 amino acids. The V segment lost 6 bases and the J segment 0 bases; nucleotides outside the gene matches: 5. Germline V gives CDR1 SNHLY, CDR2 FYNNEI. CDR3 loop: CASRTGLAGASTDTQYF. In DNA, the CDR3 is TGTGCCAGCAGGACGGGACTAGCGGGAGCTAGCACAGATACGCAGTATTTT.

This clone occurred a few times. The CDR3 protein is CASSLIGLAGAGELFF. CDR3 DNA: TGTGCCAGCAGCTTGATTGGTCTAGCGGGAGCCGGGGAGCTGTTTTTT. V gene TRBV11-1 combines with J gene TRBJ2-2; TRBD2 matches at 10 bases. Trimming removed 3 bases from V and 6 bases from J; junction bases left unmatched: 7. The length of the CDR3 is 16 residues. Germline values: CDR1 SGHAT, CDR2 FQDESV (reference sequence).

The chain joins TRBV29-1 to TRBJ2-5; TRBD1 or TRBD2 may be the D gene (5 bases each). The CDR3 runs to 13 residues. Germline lookup yields CDR1 SQVTM and CDR2 ANQGSEA. The CDR3 region is CSGRGLITETQYF. The CDR3 DNA sequence: TGCAGTGGCCGGGGCCTTATAACGGAGACCCAGTACTTC.

The V and J genes are TRBV21-1 and TRBJ2-7; the D call in the table, TRBD1, was not verified against the DNA. TRBV21-1 corresponds to a pseudogene. The CDR3 covers 17 residues. CDR3 DNA sequence: TGTGCCAGCAGCTCGCGACAGGGCGCGGCTCTCAGAAGCGAGCAGTACGTC. The encoded protein is CASSSRQGAALRSEQYV.

The rearrangement joins TRBV7-2 to TRBJ2-5, with 11 positions matching TRBD2. The CDR3 has 17 amino acids. V trimming: 4 bases; J trimming: 5 bases; junction bases outside the gene matches: 12. CDR1 and CDR2 from the germline V gene are SGHTA and FQGNSA. CDR3 bases: TGTGCCAGCAGCTCCTTAATAGCGGGGGGGCCTGGTGAGACCCAGTACTTC. Its translation: CASSSLIAGGPGETQYF.